The 26 T cell receptor beta chains below come from one sample, sequenced in a study of T-cell reconstitution after alpha-beta-depleted transplantation in children. Preparation of the TCRbeta library was carried out with unique molecular identifiers. TCRdb called the PCR reads again in MiXCR, with one record for every CDR3 protein. The repertoire consists of about 610,000 distinct CDR3 sequences, with roughly a tenth occurring once and the leading ten covering about 4%. Source: PBMCs from the stem cell graft donor, taken from the stem cell graft. The receptors stem from a human donor who donated a stem cell graft to a child with acute myeloid leukemia.

J is TRBJ2-7 and V is TRBV10-3; no definite D call. The CDR3 spans 11 residues. Germline assignment: CDR1 ENHRY and CDR2 SYGVKD. Trimming left V 4 bases short and J 3 bases short, with 4 bases between. The CDR3 region is CAISVLYEQYF. CDR3 DNA: TGTGCCATCAGTGTTCTCTACGAGCAGTACTTC.

This clonotype has a handful of counts. The chain is built from TRBV29-1 and TRBJ2-7; D may be TRBD2 (6 bases). The CDR3 loop spans 14 amino acids. Germline CDR1 SQVTM, CDR2 ANQGSEA. Trimming stripped 4 bases from V and 1 base from J, with 14 bases between. CDR3 region: CSVAVGGRSYEQYF. CDR3 nucleotides: TGCAGCGTTGCTGTTGGGGGGAGGTCCTACGAGCAGTACTTC.

This clonotype came up a few times. This rearrangement joins TRBV12-3 or TRBV12-4 to TRBJ2-5; 13 bases fit TRBD2. The CDR3 loop spans 17 amino acids. Unmatched junction bases numbered 13, after V lost 6 bases and J lost 6 bases. The CDR3 protein is CASSTGGLAGDIKTQYF. The CDR3 DNA reads as TGTGCCAGCAGCACCGGCGGACTAGCGGGAGATATTAAGACCCAGTACTTC.

This clonotype appeared a few times. The rearrangement links TRBV28 to TRBJ1-3, with TRBD1 identical over 8 bases. V was pared by 4 bases and J by 0 bases, with 5 bases of the junction left unmatched. CDR1 MDHEN and CDR2 SYDVKM come from the germline V gene. This CDR3 is 16 amino acids long. The CDR3 region has the DNA TGTGCCAGCAGTTCTCCCACAGGGGGCTCTGGAAACACCATATATTTT. Its translation: CASSSPTGGSGNTIYF.

The sample holds a few counts of this clonotype. The chain is built from TRBV7-9 and TRBJ1-1, with TRBD1 as a possible D gene (6 bases). CDR3 length: 15 residues. Between the trimmed V and J ends, which lost 2 bases and 3 bases, there was a span of 13 bases. The germline V gene has CDR1 SEHNR and CDR2 FQNEAQ (reference sequence). The CDR3: CASSLYRETDTEAFF. The CDR3 nucleotides read TGTGCCAGCAGCTTATACAGGGAGACGGACACTGAAGCTTTCTTT.

The chain is built from TRBV7-2 and TRBJ2-5, with D possibly matching TRBD1 (7 bases). The CDR3 covers 14 residues. Germline V gene sequence: CDR1 SGHTA, CDR2 FQGNSA. Deletions cut 5 bases from V and 1 base from J, with 11 bases between. CDR3 DNA sequence: TGTGCCAGCAGCCAGGGGGGTCTCCAAGAGACCCAGTACTTC. Its protein product is CASSQGGLQETQYF.

This clonotype was picked up a small number of times. This sequence joins TRBV28 and TRBJ1-1; D is ambiguous. The CDR3 covers 15 residues. Trimming removed 8 bases at V and 0 bases at J, with 16 bases between. Germline CDR1 MDHEN, CDR2 SYDVKM. Here the CDR3 DNA reads TGTGCCAGCTATCGCCATAGGGTTTTGAACACTGAAGCTTTCTTT. Its protein product is CASYRHRVLNTEAFF.

There are a few counts of this clonotype. The V and J genes are TRBV7-3 and TRBJ2-5; TRBD2 matches at 8 bases. The CDR3 consists of 15 residues. Germline CDR1 SGHTA, CDR2 FQGTGA. The trim removed 1 base at V and 4 bases at J, leaving 5 bases unmatched. CDR3 nucleotides: TGTGCCAGCAGCTTAAGCGGACTAGCTACAGAGACCCAGTACTTC. Encoded protein: CASSLSGLATETQYF.

V usage is TRBV25-1 and J usage is TRBJ2-1; no definite D call. The germline V gene has CDR1 MGHDK and CDR2 SYGVNS. CDR3 length: 15 amino acids. The V end lost 3 bases, the J end lost 0 bases, and 9 bases lay between the germline ends. The CDR3 bases are TGTGCCAGCAGTGACGCCTTCTTCTCCTACAATGAGCAGTTCTTC. It encodes CASSDAFFSYNEQFF.

About this clonotype itself: At one boundary the junction diverges from the germline segment, which might be a read error. The chain recombines TRBV6-2 or TRBV6-3 with TRBJ2-7, with 10 bases matching TRBD1. The length of the CDR3 is 14 residues. Germline V CDR1 and CDR2: MNHEY, SVGEGT. CDR3 amino acids: CASSLDRGLNEEYF. The DNA of the CDR3 is TGTGCCAGCAGCCTCGACAGGGGGCTGAACGAGGAGTACTTC.

The rearrangement joins TRBV7-9 to TRBJ2-1; 10 nucleotides align to TRBD1. The CDR3 contains 15 residues. With 5 bases clipped from V and 8 bases from J, the junction kept 9 bases outside the gene matches. Looked up from germline, CDR1 is SEHNR and CDR2 is FQNEAQ (reference sequence). CDR3 bases: TGTGCCAGCAGCGCAGACAGGGGGCGCAAAGATGAGCAGTTCTTC. Amino acids: CASSADRGRKDEQFF.

This clonotype was picked up a small number of times. This sequence joins TRBV12-3 or TRBV12-4 and TRBJ2-2, with TRBD2 identical over 7 bases. This CDR3 spans 14 amino acids. J gave up 6 bases and V 5 bases, and 6 bases lay outside the gene matches. The CDR3 nucleotides are TGTGCCAGCAGTCAAGGACTAGGAGCCGGGGAGCTGTTTTTT. Translated, it gives CASSQGLGAGELFF.

This clonotype came up many times. The rearrangement links TRBV9 to TRBJ2-1; 13 positions match TRBD2. The CDR3 runs 17 residues. Germline V gene lookup returns CDR1 SGDLS and CDR2 YYNGEE. Trimming removed 4 bases from V and 5 bases from J; junction bases left unmatched: 9. As DNA, the CDR3 is TGTGCCAGCAGCCCCAGGACTAGCGGGGGAATGGACAATGAGCAGTTCTTC. Amino acid sequence: CASSPRTSGGMDNEQFF. The full variable domain, with the rest looked up from reference TRBV9 and TRBJ2-1, is DSGVTQTPKHLITATGQRVTLRCSPRSGDLSVYWYQQSLDQGLQFLIQYYNGEERAKGNILERFSAQQFPDLHSELNLSSLELGDSALYFCASSPRTSGGMDNEQFFGPGTRLTVL.

The gene calls are TRBV20-1 and TRBJ1-2; 10 nucleotides line up with TRBD1. CDR1 and CDR2 (germline): DFQATT, SNEGSKA (reference sequence). V was pared by 5 bases and J by 3 bases, with 3 bases of the junction left unmatched. CDR3 length: 13 amino acids. This CDR3 reads CSAAGTGDYGYTF. The CDR3 DNA sequence: TGCAGTGCTGCCGGGACAGGGGACTATGGCTACACCTTC.

The chain combines TRBV9 with TRBJ2-5, with 7 positions matching TRBD2. Germline V gene lookup returns CDR1 SGDLS and CDR2 YYNGEE. The CDR3 extends over 13 amino acids. With V trimmed by 4 bases and J by 2 bases, 2 bases remained unmatched. The CDR3 DNA follows: TGTGCCAGCAGCCAAGCGGGGCAAGAGACCCAGTACTTC. Residues: CASSQAGQETQYF.

This clonotype was counted a few times. CDR3 protein: CASSPPGERYNEQFF. CDR3 nucleotides: TGTGCCAGCAGTCCTCCTGGGGAGCGGTACAATGAGCAGTTCTTC. The J gene is TRBJ2-1, the V gene TRBV7-3; D may be TRBD2 (5 bases). V lost 6 bases and J 4 bases, leaving 16 bases between the germline ends. This CDR3 has 15 amino acids. Germline V gene sequence: CDR1 SGHTA, CDR2 FQGTGA.

The chain employs TRBV7-9 and TRBJ2-2, with D perhaps matching TRBD1 or TRBD2 (5 bases each). Between the trimmed V and J ends, which lost 5 bases and 6 bases, there was a span of 13 bases. Per the germline V gene, CDR1 is SEHNR and CDR2 is FQNEAQ (reference sequence). This CDR3 spans 14 amino acids. CDR3 DNA sequence: TGTGCCAGCAGCCTGGGACCGGGCGCCGGGGAGCTGTTTTTT. Translated: CASSLGPGAGELFF.

This chain joins TRBV4-1 and TRBJ2-1; D is unclear. V was trimmed by 1 base and J by 6 bases, leaving 7 bases between them. CDR3 length equals 13 residues. Germline CDR1 MGHRA, CDR2 YSYEKL. The CDR3 region has the DNA TGCGCCAGCAGCCAAGGTCCAGGCAATGAGCAGTTCTTC. Translated, it gives CASSQGPGNEQFF.

This clonotype was found a few times. The rearrangement links TRBV5-1 to TRBJ2-7, with TRBD1 matching over 8 bases. Trimming removed 4 bases from V and 0 bases from J; junction bases left unmatched: 9. Germline V gene data show CDR1 as SGHRS and CDR2 as YFSETQ. CDR3 length equals 16 residues. The CDR3 reads CASSVDRAALSYEQYF. CDR3 DNA sequence: TGCGCCAGCAGCGTGGACAGGGCGGCTCTCTCCTACGAGCAGTACTTC.

Many counts were recorded for this clonotype. This rearrangement joins TRBV4-3 to TRBJ2-7; D ambiguous. Trimming shortened V by 1 base and J by 5 bases, and 12 bases separated the two germline ends. CDR3 length equals 14 residues. CDR1 LGHNA and CDR2 YSLEER come from the germline V gene. The CDR3 DNA follows: TGCGCCAGCAGCCAAGTTAGACTGTCTCACGAGCAGTACTTC. Translating it yields CASSQVRLSHEQYF.

This clonotype has a count of ten or more. The chain joins TRBV7-3 to TRBJ2-3; 12 positions match TRBD2. The CDR3 totals 19 residues. From germline, CDR1 is SGHTA and CDR2 FQGTGA. J was trimmed by 6 bases and V by 0 bases; bases with no gene match: 13. CDR3 bases: TGTGCCAGCAGCTTAACAGCGGTGGCTAGCGGGAGGGGTCTCGATACGCAGTATTTT. Translating it yields CASSLTAVASGRGLDTQYF.

This clonotype showed up just a few times. This chain links TRBV12-3 or TRBV12-4 with TRBJ2-6; D call uncertain. V dropped 3 bases and J dropped 0 bases, with 12 bases sitting between them. The CDR3 has 17 residues. The CDR3 sequence: CASSFDQWLSGANVLTF. The CDR3 nucleotides are TGTGCCAGCAGTTTTGATCAGTGGCTCTCTGGGGCCAACGTCCTGACTTTC.

This clonotype has ten or more counts. The chain combines TRBV29-1 with TRBJ2-7, with 10 positions matching TRBD1. The germline CDR1 and CDR2 sequences are SQVTM and ANQGSEA. This CDR3 is 13 amino acids long. V lost 3 bases and J lost 5; bases outside the gene matches: 4. The CDR3, as DNA: TGCAGCGTTGACCCGACAGGGGGCAACGAGCAGTACTTC. Residues: CSVDPTGGNEQYF.

The CDR3 protein is CSAMALGQGGYEQYF. The CDR3 DNA follows: TGCAGTGCTATGGCGCTGGGACAGGGGGGTTACGAGCAGTACTTC. The genes are TRBV20-1 and TRBJ2-7; 11 bases line up with TRBD1. The CDR3 totals 15 residues. With V trimmed by 4 bases and J by 4 bases, 9 bases remained unmatched. The germline CDR1 and CDR2 sequences are DFQATT and SNEGSKA (reference sequence).

This clonotype was picked up many times. The rearrangement joins TRBV12-3 or TRBV12-4 to TRBJ2-6; no reliable D call. The CDR3 spans 14 residues. Trimming stripped 3 bases from V and 0 bases from J, with 3 bases between. The CDR3 sequence: CASSFGSGANVLTF. The CDR3 coding sequence is TGTGCCAGCAGTTTCGGCTCTGGGGCCAACGTCCTGACTTTC.

The CDR3 loop reads CASTSIGQESHNTQYF. DNA of the CDR3: TGTGCCAGCACCTCAATTGGACAGGAGAGTCATAATACGCAGTATTTT. V usage is TRBV28 and J usage is TRBJ2-3; 7 bases are a match to TRBD1. This CDR3 is built from 16 residues. Trimming at V came to 7 bases and at J to 7 bases, leaving 17 bases not matched to a gene. From germline, CDR1 is MDHEN and CDR2 SYDVKM.